This T cell receptor (beta chain) originates from a study of type 1 regulatory T cells. Across the whole study: T-allo10 is a Tr1-enriched, alloantigen-specific CD4 T cell product made in vitro. Study observations and caveats: Tr1 cells had a more restricted TCR repertoire than non-Tr1 cells.

The CDR3 spans 15 residues. The V gene lost 3 bases and the J gene lost 1 base, with 12 bases spanning the gap. CDR1 and CDR2 from the germline V gene are SGHTA and FQGNSA. TCRdb reprocessed the reads with MiXCR, giving one entry per CDR3 protein. In the table there are about 39,000 distinct CDR3 sequences, more than 9% of which are singletons. On this clonotype: Its target is unknown.

The chain has TRBV7-2 and TRBJ2-5, with D tentatively TRBD2 (6 bases). What was sequenced was cultured non-Tr1 T cells, either the whole culture or a sorted T cell fraction (not recorded which). The TCR originated in a human donor in good health. For the CDR3, the DNA is TGTGCCAGCAGCTTTAATAGCGGATTCCAAGAGACCCAGTACTTC. Protein product: CASSFNSGFQETQYF.